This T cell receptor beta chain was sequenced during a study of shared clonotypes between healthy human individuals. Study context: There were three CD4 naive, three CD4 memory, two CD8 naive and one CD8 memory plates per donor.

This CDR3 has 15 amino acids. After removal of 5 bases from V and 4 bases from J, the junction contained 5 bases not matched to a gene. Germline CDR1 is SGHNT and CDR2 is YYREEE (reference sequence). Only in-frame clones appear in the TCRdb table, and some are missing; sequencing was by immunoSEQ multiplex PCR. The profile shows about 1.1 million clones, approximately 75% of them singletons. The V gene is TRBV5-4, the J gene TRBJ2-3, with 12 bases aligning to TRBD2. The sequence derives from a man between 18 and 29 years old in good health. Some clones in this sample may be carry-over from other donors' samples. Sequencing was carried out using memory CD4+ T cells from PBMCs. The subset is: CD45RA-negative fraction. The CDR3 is CASSFSSGRADTQYF. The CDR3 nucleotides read TGTGCCAGCAGTTTCTCTAGCGGGAGGGCAGATACGCAGTATTTT.